The table lists the clone carrying this T cell receptor (beta chain) with a few counts. The CDR3 is 15 residues long. Trimming shortened V by 1 base and J by 7 bases, and 13 bases separated the two germline ends. Germline loops: CDR1 SGHTA, CDR2 FQGNSA. The entry originates in a study of identical twins. Donors were all healthy Caucasians. From the 5' RACE reads, TCRdb called clonotypes with MiXCR, one entry per CDR3 protein. The profile shows roughly 540,000 distinct CDR3 sequences, around 20% of them singletons. The same sample was also used in a study of T cells expressing NK-cell markers. That work adds: CD3+CD56+NKG2C+, CD3+CD56+NKG2C- and CD3+CD56-NKG2C+ T cells, once sorted, supplied the TCR beta repertoires. Several experiments employed an anti-gamma-delta TCR antibody to confine sorting to alpha-beta TCR T cells. The CD3+CD56-NKG2C+ fraction was also led by these clonotypes in several donors.

The receptor comes from a young woman in good health. The chain links TRBV7-2 to TRBJ2-2; D is uncertain. The sequenced sample consisted of CD4+ T cells sorted from blood. CDR3 sequence reads: CASSLEAVIVGELFF. The CDR3 coding sequence is TGTGCCAGCAGCTTAGAGGCGGTTATTGTCGGGGAGCTGTTTTTT.